Below are 21 T cell receptor beta chains sequenced from a single sample in a study of CD4 and CD8 cells across lung adenocarcinoma regions. One entry per CDR3 protein results from TCRdb running MiXCR on the PCR reads. The sample includes about 19,000 distinct CDR3 sequences, 45% to 55% of them seen just once. What was sequenced was CD4+ T cells from the margin of a lung tumor. These TCRs come from a male donor with lung adenocarcinoma. The CD4 and CD8 labels of this study may be unreliable.

This clonotype was recorded a few times. The chain has TRBV6-1 and TRBJ2-1; TRBD2 matches 13 bases. The V and J ends lost 3 bases and 8 bases, in that order; junction bases with no gene match: 4. This CDR3 comprises 15 residues. Germline loops: CDR1 MNHNS, CDR2 SASEGT. The DNA for the CDR3 is TGTGCCAGCAGTGAGACTAGCGGGGGGAGCGATGAGCAGTTCTTC. Its protein product is CASSETSGGSDEQFF.

J is TRBJ2-5 and V is TRBV27; D could derive from TRBD1 or TRBD2 (6 bases each). CDR3 length: 15 amino acids. Germline values: CDR1 MNHEY, CDR2 SMNVEV (reference sequence). The V end lost 11 bases, the J end lost 1 base, and 20 bases lay between the germline ends. For the CDR3, the DNA is TGTGCCGCGGAGTTCGGGGGCCGGGCCCAAGAGACCCAGTACTTC. Residues: CAAEFGGRAQETQYF.

Details on this clonotype: The junction does not match germline at one end; this may be a read error. The chain carries TRBV10-2 and TRBJ2-3; no clear D. The CDR3 length is 14 residues. Germline V CDR1 and CDR2: WSHSY, SAAADI. CDR3 region: CGGSAVGAKNTQYF. The CDR3 region has the DNA TGCGGCGGCTCGGCGGTAGGAGCCAAAAATACTCAGTATTTC.

The rearrangement uses TRBV10-3 and TRBJ2-5, with TRBD1 as a possible D gene (6 bases). This CDR3 is 17 amino acids long. Trimming cost V 2 bases and J 11 bases, with 27 bases left between them. Germline V gene lookup returns CDR1 ENHRY and CDR2 SYGVKD. CDR3 bases: TGTGCCATCAGTGAGGCGACTGGGGGCCAGGAGGCAGATACGCAGTACTTC. Translated, it gives CAISEATGGQEADTQYF.

The chain links TRBV6-1 to TRBJ2-3, with D possibly being TRBD2 (5 bases). The germline V and J ends were trimmed by 9 bases and 10 bases, with 26 bases remaining between them. The CDR3 has 15 amino acids. Germline CDR1 MNHNS, CDR2 SASEGT. CDR3: CARRLQAVITGAQYF. In nucleotides, the CDR3 is TGTGCCAGGAGACTCCAGGCCGTGATTACCGGGGCGCAGTATTTT.

V is TRBV10-1 and J is TRBJ2-1; 8 bases are a match to TRBD2. Trimming at V came to 4 bases and at J to 0 bases, leaving 5 bases not matched to a gene. Germline values: CDR1 WNHNN, CDR2 SYGVQD (reference sequence). This CDR3 comprises 16 residues. The CDR3 DNA reads as TGCGCCAGCAGTGTAGCCGGGACTAGCTCCTACAATGAGCAGTTCTTC. Protein sequence: CASSVAGTSSYNEQFF.

By share of the sample, this clonotype is medium-sized (0.01 to 0.1%). The gene calls are TRBV6-5 and TRBJ2-1; 9 nucleotides line up with TRBD2. The J call could be wrong; TRBJ2-5 is a better fit for the DNA end. The CDR3 covers 16 residues. Germline V gene lookup returns CDR1 MNHEY and CDR2 SVGAGI. CDR3 nucleotides: TGTGCCAGCAGTCCCCTATTAGCGGGAGTCCGGGGAGCCCAGTACTTC. It encodes CASSPLLAGVRGAQYF.

This clonotype is labeled as medium-sized (0.01 to 0.1%). This rearrangement joins TRBV6-1 to TRBJ2-3; D remains unclear. Germline-derived CDR1 and CDR2 are MNHNS and SASEGT. The CDR3 spans 13 residues. Trimming removed 7 bases at V and 1 base at J, with 9 bases between. In nucleotides, the CDR3 is TGTGCCAGCATTGTTACAGGCACAGATACGCAGTATTTT. This translates into CASIVTGTDTQYF.

This clonotype has only a few counts. Without the conserved terminal phenylalanine or tryptophan, this CDR3 likely stems from a read error. The DNA is omitted, as the CDR3 cannot be located on it reliably, and the CDR3 follows TCRdb's listing. The V call is TRBV25-1, the J call TRBJ2-5; the table assigns TRBD1, which was not confirmed against the DNA. Germline V gene lookup returns CDR1 MGHDK and CDR2 SYGVNS. The CDR3 has 14 amino acids, counting both end residues. The CDR3: CASSEQGSVGMGPA.

This clonotype was seen a single time. V is TRBV6-4 and J is TRBJ2-5; the D gene is possibly TRBD2 (7 bases). CDR1 is MRHNA, CDR2 SNTAGT, per germline. Deletions cut 11 bases from V and 11 bases from J, with 30 bases between. The CDR3 has 15 residues. CDR3 bases: TGTGCCGGGGGGCACGGGGGGCGTGACCAAGATACGCAGTACTTC. This translates into CAGGHGGRDQDTQYF.

This clonotype was detected many times. This chain connects TRBV10-1 to TRBJ2-3; 8 nucleotides line up with TRBD2. This CDR3 comprises 17 residues. The junction had 15 bases not matched to a gene; V was cut back by 6 bases and J by 4 bases. Germline CDR1 and CDR2: WNHNN and SYGVQD (reference sequence). The CDR3 bases are TGCGCCAGCAGCTACCATCCGAGCGGGAGTGGCTCAGATACGCAGTATTTT. Amino acids: CASSYHPSGSGSDTQYF.

By sample fraction, this clonotype is medium-sized. This rearrangement joins TRBV6-1 to TRBJ2-5; D is undetermined. V lost 8 bases, J lost 4 bases, and 23 bases lay in between. This CDR3 region has 16 residues. From germline, CDR1 is MNHNS and CDR2 SASEGT. The CDR3: CASQGPPANAAETQYF. In DNA form, the CDR3 reads TGTGCCAGCCAAGGCCCCCCTGCTAACGCTGCAGAGACCCAGTACTTC.

This clonotype is judged medium-sized. J is TRBJ2-5 and V is TRBV7-2; D is ambiguous. TRBJ2-7 explains the end of the DNA better; the J call may be wrong. Germline CDR1 reads SGHTA; CDR2 reads FQGNSA. The CDR3 has 17 residues. CDR3 sequence (DNA): TGTGCCAGCAGCTTGGTCTCACTCGGGCAGACCCTCTACGAGCAGTACTTC. Translation gives CASSLVSLGQTLYEQYF.

As concerns this clonotype: Germline and junction disagree at one end, which may indicate a read error. V is TRBV10-3 and J is TRBJ2-3; 7 positions agree with TRBD1. The J call is in doubt because the DNA end fits TRBJ2-2 better. The germline gives CDR1 ENHRY, CDR2 SYGVKD. This CDR3 spans 15 amino acids. The CDR3 here is CAMRLQAVSTGALFF. CDR3 bases: TGTGCCATGAGACTCCAGGCCGTGAGCACAGGGGCGCTGTTTTTT.

This clonotype has just a few counts. V and J are TRBV12-3 or TRBV12-4 and TRBJ2-4, with 10 bases that match TRBD2. The J segment lost 13 bases and the V segment lost 3 bases, leaving 12 bases of the junction unmatched. This CDR3 spans 15 amino acids. The CDR3 loop is CASSFSGGKGSEQYF. CDR3 DNA: TGTGCCAGCAGTTTTAGCGGGGGGAAGGGTTCGGAGCAGTACTTC.

Details on this clonotype: This clone may be a read error of a much larger clone one base away. This chain connects TRBV27 to TRBJ2-5; 9 bases are shared with TRBD2. The closer fit of TRBJ2-7 to the DNA end suggests the J call may be wrong. The length of the CDR3 is 19 residues. From germline, CDR1 is MNHEY and CDR2 SMNVEV (reference sequence). The CDR3 DNA follows: TGTGCCAGCAGTGTAGGAGGGGGGGGGGGCGGGAGGGCCACGATCGAGCAGTACTTC. Translation: CASSVGGGGGGRATIEQYF.

Turning to this clonotype: One end of the junction is discordant with germline, which a read error may explain. The chain combines TRBV6-5 with TRBJ2-4; D is possibly TRBD1 or TRBD2 (6 bases each). There are 15 residues in the CDR3. From germline, CDR1 is MNHEY and CDR2 SVGAGI. The CDR3 DNA follows: TGTGCCAGCGGTTACGGGGGCTGTGGAAAAGACATTCAGTACTTC. This sequence encodes CASGYGGCGKDIQYF.

Note on this clonotype: Germline and junction disagree at one end, which may indicate a read error. The chain couples TRBV6-5 to TRBJ2-5; a weak D match, TRBD2 (7 bases). The length of the CDR3 is 15 residues. Germline V lookup: CDR1 MNHEY, CDR2 SVGAGI. In nucleotides, the CDR3 is TGTGCCGGCGGTTACGGGGGGCTTGACCCAGAGACGCAGTACTTC. Protein sequence: CAGGYGGLDPETQYF.

The CDR3 bases are TGTGCCAGCAGCTCGACGGATTATGGCTACACCTTC. This encodes CASSSTDYGYTF. This chain joins TRBV6-1 and TRBJ1-2; D is ambiguous. CDR1 MNHNS and CDR2 SASEGT come from the germline V gene. V lost 6 bases to trimming and J lost 5 bases, with 10 bases between them. This CDR3 has 12 residues.

The chain carries TRBV4-2 and TRBJ2-5; TRBD1 agrees at 7 bases. Germline CDR1 and CDR2: LGHNA and YNFKEQ. The CDR3 sequence is 16 residues long. With 0 bases clipped from V and 2 bases from J, the junction kept 6 bases outside the gene matches. The CDR3, as DNA: TGTGCCAGCAGCCAAGAATGGGGACAGAGACAAGAGACCCAGTACTTC. Amino acids: CASSQEWGQRQETQYF.

This chain connects TRBV6-1 to TRBJ2-3, with TRBD2 identical over 12 bases. This CDR3 spans 19 amino acids. The V gene's germline CDR1 is MNHNS and CDR2 SASEGT. V lost 5 bases, J lost 3 bases, and 15 bases stayed unmatched. DNA for the CDR3: TGTGCCAGCAGTCCCCAGAGGCTAGCGGGAGGGGGTGTGACAGATACGCAGTATTTT. Translation gives CASSPQRLAGGGVTDTQYF.